Each of the 28 T cell receptor beta chains below was sequenced from the same sample in a study of cytomegalovirus exposure and HLA in healthy donors. The primer mix had 60 Vbeta and 13 Jbeta primers. TCRdb's table, derived via immunoSEQ multiplex PCR, lists solely in-frame clones and lacks some. The table lists approximately 120,000 clones, 60% to 85% of them singletons. The sample comprised PBMCs. The receptors come from a female donor in good health and CMV-seronegative.

The chain carries TRBV27 and TRBJ1-5; 7 positions agree with TRBD1. Looked up from germline, CDR1 is MNHEY and CDR2 is SMNVEV (reference sequence). The V gene end was trimmed by 6 bases and the J gene end by 7 bases; junction bases not matched to a gene: 9. The CDR3 consists of 14 residues. The CDR3 nucleotides read TGTGCCAGCAGCCCACAGGGGACGAGGCAGCCCCAGCATTTT. As protein: CASSPQGTRQPQHF.

The gene calls are TRBV2 and TRBJ2-3; 7 bases are shared with TRBD1. V was pared by 4 bases and J by 1 base, with 2 bases of the junction left unmatched. The CDR3 is 14 amino acids. Germline V lookup: CDR1 SNHLY, CDR2 FYNNEI. The CDR3 spells CASSADRGTDTQYF. For the CDR3, the DNA is TGTGCCAGCAGTGCCGACAGGGGCACAGATACGCAGTATTTT.

The V gene is TRBV27, the J gene TRBJ1-6; D call uncertain. From germline, CDR1 is MNHEY and CDR2 SMNVEV (reference sequence). Between the trimmed V and J ends, which lost 8 bases and 6 bases, there was a span of 14 bases. The CDR3 sequence is 14 residues long. Written as DNA, the CDR3 is TGTGCCAGCCGCCCCGCGGGCGGTAATTCACCCCTCCACTTT. Translating it yields CASRPAGGNSPLHF.

The chain recombines TRBV2 with TRBJ2-7; 14 bases are shared with TRBD2. Unmatched junction bases numbered 4, after V lost 8 bases and J lost 4 bases. The CDR3 contains 14 residues. Germline V gives CDR1 SNHLY, CDR2 FYNNEI. The DNA of the CDR3 is TGTGCCAGCCGGGGACTAGCGGGGGTTTACGAGCAGTACTTC. Its translation is CASRGLAGVYEQYF. The variable domain in full, completed from reference TRBV2 and TRBJ2-7, reads EPEVTQTPSHQVTQMGQEVILRCVPISNHLYFYWYRQILGQKVEFLVSFYNNEISEKSEIFDDQFSVERPDGSNFTLKIRSTKLEDSAMYFCASRGLAGVYEQYFGPGTRLTVT.

About this clone itself: Other DNA sequences in this specimen translate into the identical CDR3. The J gene is TRBJ2-7, the V gene TRBV9; no firm D call. Germline V gene lookup returns CDR1 SGDLS and CDR2 YYNGEE. The CDR3 runs to 13 residues. The V end was cut by 0 bases, the J end by 2 bases, with 6 bases between. This CDR3 reads CASSVGAAYEQYF. The CDR3 DNA reads as TGTGCCAGCAGCGTAGGGGCAGCCTACGAGCAGTACTTC.

This chain links TRBV9 with TRBJ2-3; perhaps TRBD2 as D (6 bases). CDR1 is SGDLS and CDR2 is YYNGEE in the germline V gene. The CDR3 has 15 amino acids. Trimming removed 4 bases from V and 0 bases from J, with 12 bases in between. The chain's CDR3 is CASSLGTLSTDTQYF. As DNA, the CDR3 is TGTGCCAGCAGCCTAGGGACTCTGAGCACAGATACGCAGTATTTT.

The genes are TRBV19 and TRBJ2-1, with D perhaps TRBD2 (6 bases). V lost 1 base, J lost 0 bases, and 7 bases lay in between. Germline loops: CDR1 LNHDA, CDR2 SQIVND (reference sequence). This CDR3 has 15 amino acids. DNA of the CDR3: TGTGCCAGTAGTATAGCCGGGAGCTCCTACAATGAGCAGTTCTTC. It yields the protein CASSIAGSSYNEQFF.

This rearrangement joins TRBV11-2 to TRBJ2-7; no clear D. Trimming cost V 2 bases and J 0 bases, with 11 bases left between them. This CDR3 contains 15 residues. Germline V gene data show CDR1 as SGHAT and CDR2 as FQNNGV. The CDR3 DNA follows: TGTGCCAGCAGCTTACGTTCCGGTAGCTCCTACGAGCAGTACTTC. The encoded protein is CASSLRSGSSYEQYF.

The rearrangement joins TRBV6-1 to TRBJ1-6; D gene unclear. CDR3 length: 14 amino acids. The germline V and J ends were trimmed by 2 bases and 8 bases, with 10 bases remaining between them. The V gene's germline CDR1 is MNHNS and CDR2 SASEGT. The CDR3 DNA reads TGTGCCAGCAGTGAATCGCAGTTCCATTCACCCCTCCACTTT. The encoded protein is CASSESQFHSPLHF.

The chain couples TRBV7-9 to TRBJ1-2; D unclear. The CDR3 length is 13 residues. CDR1 and CDR2 from the germline V gene are SEHNR and FQNEAQ (reference sequence). The ends were cut back, 1 base at V and 5 bases at J, with 8 bases in the middle. The CDR3 coding sequence is TGTGCCAGCAGCTTAGATGGAGGGTATGGCTACACCTTC. It yields the protein CASSLDGGYGYTF.

This chain connects TRBV29-1 to TRBJ2-5; D unclear. Germline lookup yields CDR1 SQVTM and CDR2 ANQGSEA. Trimming left V 6 bases short and J 5 bases short, with 10 bases between. The CDR3 extends over 11 amino acids. CDR3: CSVAPSETQYF. As DNA, the CDR3 is TGCAGCGTCGCCCCAAGCGAGACCCAGTACTTC.

The chain couples TRBV2 to TRBJ1-1, with TRBD1 as a possible D gene (5 bases). V lost 0 bases and J 3 bases, leaving 5 bases between the germline ends. This CDR3 contains 13 residues. Germline loops: CDR1 SNHLY, CDR2 FYNNEI. In DNA form, the CDR3 reads TGTGCCAGCAGTGAAGCAGGGGACACTGAAGCTTTCTTT. It specifies CASSEAGDTEAFF.

V gene TRBV6-6 combines with J gene TRBJ1-2; 8 nucleotides align to TRBD1. V gave up 7 bases and J gave up 6 bases; unmatched junction bases: 13. CDR1 and CDR2 (germline): MNHNY, SVGAGI (reference sequence). CDR3 length: 15 amino acids. For the CDR3, the DNA is TGTGCCAGCACTATTACAGGGGGGCAGCCTCATGGCTACACCTTC. The encoded protein is CASTITGGQPHGYTF.

V and J are TRBV7-3 and TRBJ2-1; 8 positions agree with TRBD1. CDR3 length: 13 amino acids. Germline V gene data show CDR1 as SGHTA and CDR2 as FQGTGA. The junction had 4 bases not matched to a gene; V was cut back by 5 bases and J by 7 bases. Here the CDR3 reads CASSPDRVNEQFF. In DNA, the CDR3 is TGTGCCAGCAGCCCGGACAGGGTGAATGAGCAGTTCTTC.

The V call is TRBV14, the J call TRBJ2-3; tentatively, D is TRBD2 (5 bases). The germline CDR1 and CDR2 sequences are SGHDN and FVKESK. This CDR3 is 15 amino acids long. Trimming removed 7 bases from V and 0 bases from J, with 14 bases in between. The CDR3 bases are TGTGCCAGCAAAAACCCAGCGGCTAGCACAGATACGCAGTATTTT. Its translation is CASKNPAASTDTQYF.

This clone came up a few times. The chain combines TRBV18 with TRBJ2-1; the match to TRBD1 covers 7 bases. Per the germline V gene, CDR1 is KGHSH and CDR2 is LQKENI. J lost 5 bases, V lost 2 bases, and 6 bases had no gene match. This CDR3 spans 15 amino acids. The CDR3 loop reads CASSPNVGTDNEQFF. In DNA form, the CDR3 reads TGTGCCAGCTCACCAAACGTAGGGACAGACAATGAGCAGTTCTTC. The full variable domain, completed using reference TRBV18 and TRBJ2-1, is NAGVMQNPRHLVRRRGQEARLRCSPMKGHSHVYWYRQLPEEGLKFMVYLQKENIIDESGMPKERFSAEFPKEGPSILRIQQVVRGDSAAYFCASSPNVGTDNEQFFGPGTRLTVL.

The rearrangement links TRBV11-2 to TRBJ2-7, with 9 nucleotides matching TRBD2. The V gene end was trimmed by 5 bases and the J gene end by 2 bases; junction bases not matched to a gene: 7. Germline lookup yields CDR1 SGHAT and CDR2 FQNNGV. The CDR3 has 15 residues. The chain's CDR3 is CASSPGLARTYEQYF. CDR3 coding DNA: TGTGCCAGCAGCCCGGGACTAGCCAGGACCTACGAGCAGTACTTC.

The rearrangement joins TRBV18 to TRBJ2-7; TRBD1 aligns across 8 bases. Germline V lookup: CDR1 KGHSH, CDR2 LQKENI. CDR3 length equals 14 residues. V lost 1 base and J lost 2; bases outside the gene matches: 1. CDR3 nucleotide sequence: TGTGCCAGCTCACCACGGACAGGGCCCTACGAGCAGTACTTC. This translates into CASSPRTGPYEQYF.

This clone showed up just a few times. The V and J genes are TRBV5-4 and TRBJ2-2, with 11 nucleotides matching TRBD2. The CDR3 loop spans 16 amino acids. Trimming removed 4 bases from V and 4 bases from J; junction bases left unmatched: 6. Germline-derived CDR1 and CDR2 are SGHNT and YYREEE (reference sequence). The CDR3 DNA is TGTGCCAGCAGCCGAAACCTAGCGGGGGGCACCGGGGAGCTGTTTTTT. Translating it yields CASSRNLAGGTGELFF.

The chain combines TRBV7-9 with TRBJ2-5; TRBD1 is a possible D gene (5 bases). With 1 base removed from V and 1 base from J, the gap between germline ends came to 10 bases. The germline gives CDR1 SEHNR, CDR2 FQNEAQ (reference sequence). The CDR3 consists of 15 residues. The CDR3 region is CASSLGWQGQETQYF. In DNA, the CDR3 is TGTGCCAGCAGCTTAGGGTGGCAGGGCCAAGAGACCCAGTACTTC.

The chain is built from TRBV5-8 and TRBJ1-2; perhaps TRBD1 as D (5 bases). Trimming left V 7 bases short and J 7 bases short, with 11 bases between. The CDR3 has 11 amino acids. CDR1 and CDR2 (germline): SGHTS, YDEGEE. The CDR3 loop reads CASHRGSGYTF. The CDR3 nucleotides are TGTGCCAGCCATCGGGGGTCTGGCTACACCTTC.

This chain joins TRBV6-5 and TRBJ1-1; TRBD1 is a possible D gene (6 bases). CDR3 length equals 15 residues. Trimming cost V 7 bases and J 2 bases, with 17 bases left between them. Germline V gene data show CDR1 as MNHEY and CDR2 as SVGAGI. The CDR3 loop is CASTRTFRGNTEAFF. CDR3 in DNA: TGTGCCAGCACCCGGACATTCAGGGGCAACACTGAAGCTTTCTTT.

The chain recombines TRBV19 with TRBJ2-2; 9 bases are shared with TRBD1. Germline-derived CDR1 and CDR2 are LNHDA and SQIVND (reference sequence). V gave up 9 bases and J gave up 4 bases; unmatched junction bases: 12. There are 16 residues in the CDR3. The CDR3 sequence: CASNNPGQGGTGELFF. The CDR3 DNA sequence: TGTGCCAGCAACAATCCGGGACAGGGTGGCACCGGGGAGCTGTTTTTT.

The chain couples TRBV19 to TRBJ2-1, with TRBD2 matching over 8 bases. With V trimmed by 5 bases and J by 5 bases, 2 bases remained unmatched. Germline loops: CDR1 LNHDA, CDR2 SQIVND (reference sequence). This CDR3 is 13 amino acids long. The DNA of the CDR3 is TGTGCCAGTAGTCGGCGGGAGGACAATGAGCAGTTCTTC. It yields the protein CASSRREDNEQFF.

The chain has TRBV5-6 and TRBJ2-5, with 11 bases aligning to TRBD2. The length of the CDR3 is 16 residues. The V and J ends lost 4 bases and 2 bases, in that order; junction bases with no gene match: 7. Germline assignment: CDR1 SGHDT and CDR2 YYEEEE. CDR3 protein: CASSQTSGRYQETQYF. The DNA of the CDR3 is TGTGCCAGCAGCCAAACTAGCGGGAGATATCAAGAGACCCAGTACTTC.

A single count supports this clone. This sequence joins TRBV4-2 and TRBJ1-1; D unclear. This CDR3 has 14 amino acids. Germline CDR1 LGHNA, CDR2 YNFKEQ. The V end lost 1 base, the J end lost 4 bases, and 10 bases lay between the germline ends. The CDR3 spells CASSQAGVRTEAFF. DNA for the CDR3: TGTGCCAGCAGCCAAGCCGGGGTGCGCACTGAAGCTTTCTTT.

The count of this clone is one. The chain employs TRBV2 and TRBJ1-6; D perhaps matches TRBD1 (6 bases). With 7 bases removed from V and 6 bases from J, the gap between germline ends came to 25 bases. This CDR3 has 18 amino acids. Germline V lookup: CDR1 SNHLY, CDR2 FYNNEI. The CDR3 nucleotides read TGTGCCAGCATATTCAGGGGCAGCGGTCTAACATCTAATTCACCCCTCCACTTT. Residues: CASIFRGSGLTSNSPLHF.

In its sample, this clone was seen a few times. V gene TRBV7-6 combines with J gene TRBJ2-7; 10 bases match TRBD1. Germline assignment: CDR1 SGHVS and CDR2 FNYEAQ. The V and J ends lost 5 bases and 3 bases, in that order; junction bases with no gene match: 7. The CDR3 consists of 15 residues. The DNA for the CDR3 is TGTGCCAGCAGCCCTACCGGGACAGGGGACTACGAGCAGTACTTC. Its protein product is CASSPTGTGDYEQYF.